Shown below are 11 T cell receptor beta chains from a single sample sequenced in a study of T cell changes during pregnancy in multiple sclerosis. Assay: immunoSEQ multiplex PCR; the TCRdb copy retains only in-frame clones and omits some. The sample contains tens of thousands of clones, approximately 93% of which appear only once. The sequencing used peripheral blood, collected in the second trimester of pregnancy. Every receptor here comes from a female donor with multiple sclerosis, enrolled in a pregnancy study.

The chain has TRBV18 and TRBJ2-7, with 10 nucleotides matching TRBD1. Germline V lookup: CDR1 KGHSH, CDR2 LQKENI. This CDR3 has 14 residues. J was trimmed by 5 bases and V by 0 bases; bases with no gene match: 1. The CDR3 spells CASSPPGQGHEQYF. As DNA, the CDR3 is TGTGCCAGCTCACCACCGGGACAGGGGCACGAGCAGTACTTC. The whole variable domain, filled in from reference TRBV18 and TRBJ2-7, reads NAGVMQNPRHLVRRRGQEARLRCSPMKGHSHVYWYRQLPEEGLKFMVYLQKENIIDESGMPKERFSAEFPKEGPSILRIQQVVRGDSAAYFCASSPPGQGHEQYFGPGTRLTVT.

The genes are TRBV30 and TRBJ2-3, with D possibly matching TRBD2 (6 bases). This CDR3 region has 17 residues. Per the germline V gene, CDR1 is GTSNPN and CDR2 is SVGIG (reference sequence). Trimming removed 2 bases from V and 0 bases from J, with 18 bases in between. CDR3 sequence: CAWSRGGDNSSTDTQYF. The DNA for the CDR3 is TGTGCCTGGAGTCGGGGCGGGGATAACTCTAGCACAGATACGCAGTATTTT.

The chain couples TRBV28 to TRBJ1-2; D is ambiguous. Germline V gene lookup returns CDR1 MDHEN and CDR2 SYDVKM. Trimming took off 4 bases at V and 8 bases at J, with 17 bases between the two ends. CDR3 length: 14 amino acids. The CDR3 sequence: CASSSPSGRWGYTF. In DNA, the CDR3 is TGTGCCAGCAGTTCACCCTCTGGGAGGTGGGGCTACACCTTC.

The chain joins TRBV7-9 to TRBJ2-3; D ambiguous. The CDR3 sequence is 12 residues long. Germline V gene data show CDR1 as SEHNR and CDR2 as FQNEAQ (reference sequence). Trimming took 4 bases from V and 3 from J, leaving 5 bases between them. The CDR3 bases are TGTGCCAGCAGCTCAGGTACAGATACGCAGTATTTT. Protein: CASSSGTDTQYF.

The rearrangement links TRBV6-1 to TRBJ1-2; possible D gene TRBD1, 5 bases. The CDR3 has 15 residues. The germline V gene encodes CDR1 MNHNS and CDR2 SASEGT. V was clipped by 1 base and J by 2 bases, with 11 bases between them. In nucleotides, the CDR3 is TGTGCCAGCAGTGAAGTGGTGGCAGGGAACTATGGCTACACCTTC. This translates into CASSEVVAGNYGYTF.

V and J are TRBV6-4 and TRBJ2-1; D not resolved. Trimming took 4 bases from V and 0 from J, leaving 4 bases between them. The CDR3 has 13 residues. Germline CDR1 MRHNA, CDR2 SNTAGT. The CDR3: CASSAGSYNEQFF. The CDR3, as DNA: TGTGCCAGCAGTGCGGGCTCCTACAATGAGCAGTTCTTC.

CDR3 residues: CASSPSRDYEQYF. CDR3 in DNA: TGTGCCAGCTCACCTAGCAGGGACTACGAGCAGTACTTC. This chain joins TRBV18 and TRBJ2-7; perhaps TRBD1 as D (5 bases). Germline V gene lookup returns CDR1 KGHSH and CDR2 LQKENI. Trimming shortened V by 3 bases and J by 3 bases, and 9 bases separated the two germline ends. There are 13 residues in the CDR3.

The rearrangement uses TRBV7-9 and TRBJ2-7; D is possibly TRBD2 (5 bases). This CDR3 is built from 15 residues. V was cut by 1 base and J by 6 bases, with 16 bases left in between. Germline V gene lookup returns CDR1 SEHNR and CDR2 FQNEAQ (reference sequence). CDR3 coding DNA: TGTGCCAGCAGCTTAGGAACTAGTAAGCGGATCGAGCAGTACTTC. It codes for CASSLGTSKRIEQYF.

The chain joins TRBV6-5 to TRBJ2-2, with D maybe TRBD1 (5 bases). Germline V gene sequence: CDR1 MNHEY, CDR2 SVGAGI. Trimming stripped 5 bases from V and 1 base from J, with 11 bases between. The length of the CDR3 is 15 residues. This chain's CDR3 is CASSQGRRNTGELFF. CDR3 DNA sequence: TGTGCCAGCAGTCAGGGTCGGCGGAACACCGGGGAGCTGTTTTTT.

V gene TRBV6-5 combines with J gene TRBJ2-7; 7 bases are a match to TRBD1. In germline, CDR1 is MNHEY, CDR2 SVGAGI. Germline trimming cut 6 bases from V and 1 base from J; bases unmatched to any gene: 6. The CDR3 loop spans 14 amino acids. CDR3 sequence reads: CASSRQGGSYEQYF. The CDR3 DNA reads TGTGCCAGCAGCCGACAGGGTGGGTCCTACGAGCAGTACTTC.

V and J are TRBV7-9 and TRBJ1-2; TRBD1 matches 12 bases. This CDR3 spans 18 amino acids. With V trimmed by 5 bases and J by 7 bases, 17 bases remained unmatched. Germline CDR1 reads SEHNR; CDR2 reads FQNEAQ (reference sequence). The CDR3 coding sequence is TGTGCCAGCAGCCCCCCCTCCTCCGGGGACAGGGGGCTTGGTGGCTACACCTTC. Encoded protein: CASSPPSSGDRGLGGYTF. Based on the CDR3 plus reference TRBV7-9 and TRBJ1-2, the full variable domain is DTGVSQNPRHKITKRGQNVTFRCDPISEHNRLYWYRQTLGQGPEFLTYFQNEAQLEKSRLLSDRFSAERPKGSFSTLEIQRTEQGDSAMYLCASSPPSSGDRGLGGYTFGSGTRLTVV.